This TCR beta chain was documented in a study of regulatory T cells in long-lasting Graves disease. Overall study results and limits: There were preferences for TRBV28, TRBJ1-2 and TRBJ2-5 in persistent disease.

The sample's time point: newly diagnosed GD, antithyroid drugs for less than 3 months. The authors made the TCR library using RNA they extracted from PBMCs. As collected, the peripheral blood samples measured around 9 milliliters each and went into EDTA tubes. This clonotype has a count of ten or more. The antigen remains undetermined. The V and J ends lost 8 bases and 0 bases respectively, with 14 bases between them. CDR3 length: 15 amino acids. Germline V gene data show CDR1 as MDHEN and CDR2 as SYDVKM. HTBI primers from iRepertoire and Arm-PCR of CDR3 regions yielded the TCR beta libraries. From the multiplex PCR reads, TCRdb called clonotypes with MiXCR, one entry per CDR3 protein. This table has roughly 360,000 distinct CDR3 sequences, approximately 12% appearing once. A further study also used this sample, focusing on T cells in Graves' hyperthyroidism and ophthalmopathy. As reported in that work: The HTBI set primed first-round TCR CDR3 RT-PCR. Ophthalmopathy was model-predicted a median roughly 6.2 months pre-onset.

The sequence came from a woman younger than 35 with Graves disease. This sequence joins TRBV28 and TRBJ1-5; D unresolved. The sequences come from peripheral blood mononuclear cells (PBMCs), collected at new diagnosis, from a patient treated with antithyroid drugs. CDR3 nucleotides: TGTGCCAGCGACCCTCTACAAGGTAGCAATCAGCCCCAGCATTTT. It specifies CASDPLQGSNQPQHF.